The 21 T cell receptor beta chains below were found in one sample sequenced in a study of T cell changes during pregnancy in multiple sclerosis. Method: immunoSEQ multiplex PCR; TCRdb's copy keeps in-frame clones and lacks some. The sample comprises tens of thousands of clones, about nine tenths of which are singletons, and around 8% rests with the top ten. The sample consisted of CD8+ T cells from peripheral blood mononuclear cells, taken in the first trimester of pregnancy. The receptors derive from a female donor in good health, enrolled as a control in a pregnancy study.

The J gene is TRBJ1-1, the V gene TRBV20-1; no firm D call. CDR3 length equals 11 residues. The germline V gene has CDR1 DFQATT and CDR2 SNEGSKA (reference sequence). Trimming took off 7 bases at V and 4 bases at J, with 10 bases between the two ends. The chain's CDR3 is CSVGQSTEAFF. CDR3 DNA sequence: TGCAGTGTCGGTCAAAGCACTGAAGCTTTCTTT.

The chain recombines TRBV4-2 with TRBJ1-3; maybe TRBD1 (6 bases). V was cut by 0 bases and J by 2 bases, with 8 bases left in between. The germline CDR1 and CDR2 sequences are LGHNA and YNFKEQ. The CDR3 totals 15 residues. This chain's CDR3 is CASSQDKGAGNTIYF. The CDR3 region has the DNA TGTGCCAGCAGCCAAGATAAGGGGGCTGGAAACACCATATATTTT.

The gene calls are TRBV9 and TRBJ2-2, with D hard to call. Per the germline V gene, CDR1 is SGDLS and CDR2 is YYNGEE. The length of the CDR3 is 15 residues. The ends were cut back, 6 bases at V and 4 bases at J, with 16 bases in the middle. The CDR3 bases are TGTGCCAGCAATACACAGAGCCATCCCACCGGGGAGCTGTTTTTT. It is translated as CASNTQSHPTGELFF.

In its sample, this clone was seen once. This chain links TRBV4-3 with TRBJ2-7, with 11 bases fitting TRBD2. The CDR3 has 15 amino acids. Germline loops: CDR1 LGHNA, CDR2 YSLEER. With 5 bases clipped from V and 3 bases from J, the junction kept 6 bases outside the gene matches. The CDR3 nucleotides read TGCGCCAGCAGCTCTGTAGCGGGGGGGCTCTACGAGCAGTACTTC. Translation: CASSSVAGGLYEQYF.

The chain joins TRBV19 to TRBJ1-4; tentatively, D is TRBD1 (5 bases). This CDR3 has 17 residues. Trimming pared 2 bases from V and 0 bases from J, leaving 13 bases between. The germline V gene has CDR1 LNHDA and CDR2 SQIVND (reference sequence). The CDR3, as DNA: TGTGCCAGTAGTATATCGCAGGGATCAGCAACTAATGAAAAACTGTTTTTT. This translates into CASSISQGSATNEKLFF.

This chain uses TRBV27 with TRBJ2-1; 11 positions match TRBD2. The CDR3 totals 16 residues. Germline lookup yields CDR1 MNHEY and CDR2 SMNVEV (reference sequence). Unmatched junction bases numbered 7, after V lost 5 bases and J lost 4 bases. The CDR3 region is CASSTLAGGKYNEQFF. The CDR3 DNA sequence: TGTGCCAGCAGTACCTTAGCGGGGGGGAAATACAATGAGCAGTTCTTC.

V and J are TRBV30 and TRBJ1-5; 7 bases agree with TRBD1. The length of the CDR3 is 14 residues. V lost 0 bases to trimming and J lost 7 bases; unmatched junction nucleotides: 6. Germline loops: CDR1 GTSNPN, CDR2 SVGIG (reference sequence). The CDR3 protein is CAWSVLQGNQPQHF. The CDR3 nucleotides are TGTGCCTGGAGTGTCCTACAGGGGAACCAGCCCCAGCATTTT.

The chain combines TRBV4-3 with TRBJ1-1; D remains unclear. Germline CDR1 reads LGHNA; CDR2 reads YSLEER. This CDR3 region has 15 residues. Trimming pared 1 base from V and 6 bases from J, leaving 15 bases between. CDR3 sequence (DNA): TGCGCCAGCAGCCAAGGGGCGACCTTGGGCCCTGAAGCTTTCTTT. Its protein product is CASSQGATLGPEAFF.

The rearrangement uses TRBV7-9 and TRBJ2-3; 7 bases line up with TRBD2. V dropped 10 bases and J dropped 9; count of bases not matched to a gene: 16. Germline V lookup: CDR1 SEHNR, CDR2 FQNEAQ (reference sequence). The CDR3 length is 14 residues. CDR3 amino acids: CAIERDPAPVTQYF. The DNA of the CDR3 is TGTGCCATCGAGCGGGATCCCGCGCCGGTCACGCAGTATTTT.

This chain joins TRBV21-1 and TRBJ2-7; the table's D call of TRBD2 was not tested on the DNA. TRBV21-1 constitutes a pseudogene. This CDR3 comprises 14 residues. The CDR3 region is CASSNGTSGYEQYF. CDR3 sequence (DNA): TGTGCCAGCAGCAATGGGACTAGCGGGTACGAGCAGTACTTC.

The chain recombines TRBV5-4 with TRBJ1-6, with D unclear. V was clipped by 4 bases and J by 9 bases, with 11 bases between them. There are 13 residues in the CDR3. CDR1 SGHNT and CDR2 YYREEE come from the germline V gene (reference sequence). In DNA form, the CDR3 reads TGTGCCAGCAGCCCCGGGAGCTCTTCACCCCTCCACTTT. This encodes CASSPGSSSPLHF.

The genes are TRBV7-3 and TRBJ2-1; D possibly corresponds to TRBD1 (5 bases). This CDR3 has 15 residues. CDR1 and CDR2 from the germline V gene are SGHTA and FQGTGA. Trimming took off 4 bases at V and 4 bases at J, with 14 bases between the two ends. DNA for the CDR3: TGTGCCAGCAGCTCCCCCGCCGACAGTTACAATGAGCAGTTCTTC. Translating it yields CASSSPADSYNEQFF.

The rearrangement uses TRBV6-6 and TRBJ2-7; TRBD2 matches 11 bases. Trimming took 10 bases from V and 6 from J; bases not matched to a gene: 11. CDR3 length: 14 amino acids. Germline-derived CDR1 and CDR2 are MNHNY and SVGAGI (reference sequence). The CDR3 bases are TGTGCCATCAATAGCGGGGGGGCCACGGGCGAGCAGTACTTC. Translated: CAINSGGATGEQYF.

The chain employs TRBV5-8 and TRBJ2-2, with D unclear. V lost 5 bases and J lost 4, with 9 bases in between. Germline V lookup: CDR1 SGHTS, CDR2 YDEGEE. The CDR3 has 13 residues. The CDR3 DNA is TGTGCCAGCAGTGGTCCCGGCACCGGGGAGCTGTTTTTT. Translation gives CASSGPGTGELFF.

This clone is judged medium-sized. The rearrangement links TRBV4-1 to TRBJ2-7; 9 nucleotides align to TRBD1. CDR3 size: 14 residues. Germline CDR1 is MGHRA and CDR2 is YSYEKL. J gave up 3 bases and V 3 bases, and 3 bases lay outside the gene matches. The CDR3 DNA reads as TGCGCCAGCAGCCAGAGGGACAGGGTCTACGAGCAGTACTTC. Its protein product is CASSQRDRVYEQYF.

The chain is built from TRBV5-4 and TRBJ1-2, with D tentatively TRBD1 (6 bases). This CDR3 is built from 15 residues. Germline CDR1 is SGHNT and CDR2 is YYREEE (reference sequence). The V end lost 7 bases, the J end lost 6 bases, and 22 bases lay between the germline ends. Written as DNA, the CDR3 is TGTGCCAGCTGGGGGGGGCAGGGATCAAGAAATGGCTACACCTTC. Translation gives CASWGGQGSRNGYTF.

CDR3: CASSGKEDRGDYGYTF. For the CDR3, the DNA is TGTGCCAGCAGCGGAAAAGAGGACAGGGGGGATTATGGCTACACCTTC. This sequence joins TRBV9 and TRBJ1-2, with 10 bases fitting TRBD1. V trimming: 3 bases; J trimming: 5 bases; junction bases outside the gene matches: 10. The CDR3 covers 16 residues. Per the germline V gene, CDR1 is SGDLS and CDR2 is YYNGEE.

This chain connects TRBV6-5 to TRBJ1-2; no clear D gene. From germline, CDR1 is MNHEY and CDR2 SVGAGI. The CDR3 covers 11 residues. The V and J ends lost 6 bases and 3 bases respectively, with 5 bases between them. CDR3 sequence: CASRAYYGYTF. In nucleotides, the CDR3 is TGTGCCAGCAGGGCCTACTATGGCTACACCTTC.

The chain couples TRBV30 to TRBJ1-1, with unresolved D. Germline CDR1 GTSNPN, CDR2 SVGIG (reference sequence). CDR3 size: 12 residues. V was trimmed by 2 bases and J by 1 base, leaving 5 bases between them. DNA for the CDR3: TGTGCCTGGAGTATCGGGAACACTGAAGCTTTCTTT. It translates to CAWSIGNTEAFF.

The rearrangement links TRBV28 to TRBJ1-1; 8 bases fit TRBD1. The germline V gene encodes CDR1 MDHEN and CDR2 SYDVKM. The junction had 10 bases not matched to a gene; V was cut back by 3 bases and J by 1 base. This CDR3 comprises 17 residues. As DNA, the CDR3 is TGTGCCAGCAGTTTGCATACCCGGACAGGGCCGAACACTGAAGCTTTCTTT. Translating gives CASSLHTRTGPNTEAFF.

The rearrangement links TRBV5-4 to TRBJ1-1; 7 bases agree with TRBD1. This CDR3 comprises 13 residues. The germline V gene encodes CDR1 SGHNT and CDR2 YYREEE (reference sequence). V was pared by 4 bases and J by 3 bases, with 3 bases of the junction left unmatched. The CDR3 DNA reads TGTGCCAGCAGCGAGACAGGGTACACTGAAGCTTTCTTT. The encoded protein is CASSETGYTEAFF.